This T cell receptor beta chain was recovered during a study of CD8+ T cells in alopecia areata (dated by TCRdb to between 2017 and 2018). Regarding the complete study: The treated patients, all with moderate-to-severe alopecia areata, were enrolled in an open-label pilot trial of oral tofacitinib given at 5 to 10 mg twice daily. Patients stayed on tofacitinib for 6 to 18 months and then had 6 months of follow-up off drug so that delayed response and recurrence could be assessed. The study used high-throughput TCRbeta sequencing to examine T cell clonal expansion in alopecia areata, in both the C3H/HeJ mouse model and human patients. In humans, TCRbeta sequencing was performed on scalp tissue and on sorted CD4+ and CD8+ peripheral blood T cells from healthy controls and from patients with patchy or totalis/universalis alopecia areata. Tofacitinib-treated patients had biopsies at baseline and at 4 and 24 weeks of treatment, with a later scalp biopsy in several patients. Scalp clonality was compared among normal scalp (n=4), patchy alopecia areata scalp (n=8), and alopecia totalis/universalis scalp (n=8). RNA was obtained with the PAXgene miRNA kit for fixed scalp, the miRNeasy kit for PBMCs, and the RNeasy kit for mouse skin. TCRbeta CDR3 regions were amplified by immunoSEQ multiplex PCR using 35 Vbeta forward and 13 Jbeta reverse primers.

With regard to this clone: It has no known antigen specificity. No clone much larger than this one lies a single base away; base qualities are absent.

Sample time point, as interpreted from the label and publication: baseline before oral tofacitinib. From alopecia areata patients, peripheral blood was collected along with lesional scalp punch biopsies. After PBMCs were isolated by density centrifugation and stained for CD3, CD4 and CD8, a FACSAria was used to sort CD4+ and CD8+ T cells. V and J are truncated by 5 bases and 4 bases respectively, leaving an intervening sequence of 23 bases. The CDR3 sequence holds 17 residues, the cysteine and phenylalanine included. The retained sequence is limited to the CDR3, 51 bases, with the frame set at the first base. Per the germline V gene, MNHGY is the CDR1 and SVAAGI is the CDR2. The library was obtained by the immunoSEQ multiplex PCR assay. RNA was extracted from all samples and reverse transcribed into cDNA, which served as template for TCR sequencing. SuperScript III was used to make first-strand cDNA, primed with a 2:1 mix of oligo-dT and random hexamers. A synthetic immune receptor repertoire was used to measure amplification bias, and any remaining bias was corrected computationally. Under the source paper's analysis protocol: Raw reads were preprocessed to remove errors, and CDR3 was defined by IMGT conventions from the conserved cysteine to phenylalanine. Clonality was calculated as 1 minus Shannon entropy normalized by log2 of the number of productive unique TCRs. Scalp TCRbeta sequences were cross-referenced with sorted blood CD4 and CD8 repertoires so that the CD4 or CD8 identity of scalp clones could be inferred. Here the immuneACCESS table is served through TCRdb, limited to in-frame sequences with V and J called. Missing clones are a known gap in these copies; in checked studies unresolved V genes cover under half, and the rest lacks a known reason. That table gives V, J and clone size, and the DNA gave D and trimming. For this sample the table gives 160,000 or so clones, of which 65% to 75% were detected only once. Clones ranked in the top ten supply about an eighth of the sample.

Summary of the overall study and its limitations: Lesional scalp, especially in alopecia totalis/universalis, showed higher clonality and more expanded CD8+ clones than normal scalp, suggesting antigenic drive. Shared TCR sequences between patients were less evident than in mice, which may be partly attributable to HLA diversity in the patient population. Unlike mouse skin, where gammadelta T cells dominate, normal human skin contains resident alphabeta T cells that get sequenced too, which complicates analysis of the scalp TCR repertoire.

This specimen consisted of CD8+ T cells sorted from blood, obtained at week 0. This clonotype originated in a human donor with alopecia areata. The sequence links TRBV6-9 to TRBJ1-2; the D gene lacks a confident call. At the DNA level, the sequence is TGTGCCAGCAGTAACATCACGACTTACGGAAAGACCTATGGCTACACCTTC. It translates to CASSNITTYGKTYGYTF.